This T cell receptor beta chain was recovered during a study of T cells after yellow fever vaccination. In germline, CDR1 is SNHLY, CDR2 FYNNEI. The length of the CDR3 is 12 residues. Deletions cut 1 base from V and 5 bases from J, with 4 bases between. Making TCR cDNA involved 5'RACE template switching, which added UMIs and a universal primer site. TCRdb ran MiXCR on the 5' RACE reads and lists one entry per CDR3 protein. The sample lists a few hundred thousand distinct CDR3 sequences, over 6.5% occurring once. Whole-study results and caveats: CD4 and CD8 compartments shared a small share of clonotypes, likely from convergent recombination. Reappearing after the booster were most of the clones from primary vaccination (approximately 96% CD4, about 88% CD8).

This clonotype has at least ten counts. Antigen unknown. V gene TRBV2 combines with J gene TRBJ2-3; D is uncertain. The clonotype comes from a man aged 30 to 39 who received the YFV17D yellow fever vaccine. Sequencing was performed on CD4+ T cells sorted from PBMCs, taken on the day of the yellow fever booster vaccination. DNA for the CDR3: TGTGCCAGCAGTGAAGTGGTAGATACGCAGTATTTT. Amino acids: CASSEVVDTQYF.